The sequence of this T cell receptor beta chain was determined in a study of T cell changes during pregnancy in multiple sclerosis. This table comes from immunoSEQ multiplex PCR, and its TCRdb copy is limited to in-frame clones, with some not included. The table records around 80,000 clones, about 91% of them present only once. This CDR3 contains 15 residues. Per germline, CDR1 SQVTM and CDR2 ANQGSEA. The V gene lost 7 bases and the J gene lost 3 bases, with 21 bases spanning the gap. Sequenced material: peripheral blood, taken before pregnancy. This receptor was obtained from a female donor with multiple sclerosis, enrolled in a pregnancy study. V and J are TRBV29-1 and TRBJ1-1; maybe TRBD1 (6 bases). CDR3 bases: TGCAGCGCCAAGGGACGCAGGGGAAAGGACACTGAAGCTTTCTTT. Translating it yields CSAKGRRGKDTEAFF.